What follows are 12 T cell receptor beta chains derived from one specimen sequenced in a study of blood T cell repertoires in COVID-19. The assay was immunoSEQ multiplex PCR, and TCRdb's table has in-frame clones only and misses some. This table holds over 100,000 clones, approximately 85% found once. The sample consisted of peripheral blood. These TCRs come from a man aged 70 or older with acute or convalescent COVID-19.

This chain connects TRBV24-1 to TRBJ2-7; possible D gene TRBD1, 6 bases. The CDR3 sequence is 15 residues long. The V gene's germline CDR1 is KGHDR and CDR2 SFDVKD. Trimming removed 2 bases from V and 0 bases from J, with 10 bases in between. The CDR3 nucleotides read TGTGCCACCAGTGATTCATGGGGGCCCTCCTACGAGCAGTACTTC. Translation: CATSDSWGPSYEQYF.

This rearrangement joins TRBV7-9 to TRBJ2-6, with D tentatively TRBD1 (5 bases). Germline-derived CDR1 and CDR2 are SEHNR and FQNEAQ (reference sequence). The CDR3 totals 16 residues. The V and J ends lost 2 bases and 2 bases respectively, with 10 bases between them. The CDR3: CASSLRGNAGANVLTF. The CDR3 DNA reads TGTGCCAGCAGCTTAAGGGGAAATGCTGGGGCCAACGTCCTGACTTTC. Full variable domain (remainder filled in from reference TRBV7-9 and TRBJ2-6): DTGVSQNPRHKITKRGQNVTFRCDPISEHNRLYWYRQTLGQGPEFLTYFQNEAQLEKSRLLSDRFSAERPKGSFSTLEIQRTEQGDSAMYLCASSLRGNAGANVLTFGAGSRLTVL.

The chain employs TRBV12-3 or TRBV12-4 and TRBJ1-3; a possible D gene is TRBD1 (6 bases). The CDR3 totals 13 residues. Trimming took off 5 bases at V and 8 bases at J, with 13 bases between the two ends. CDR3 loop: CASSPQQGYTIYF. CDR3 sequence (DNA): TGTGCCAGCAGTCCCCAACAGGGATACACCATATATTTT.

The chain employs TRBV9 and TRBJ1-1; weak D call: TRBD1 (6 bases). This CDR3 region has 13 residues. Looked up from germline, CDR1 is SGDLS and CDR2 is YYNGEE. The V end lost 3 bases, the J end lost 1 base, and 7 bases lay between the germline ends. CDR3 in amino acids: CASSGGPNTEAFF. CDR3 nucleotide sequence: TGTGCCAGCAGCGGGGGGCCGAACACTGAAGCTTTCTTT.

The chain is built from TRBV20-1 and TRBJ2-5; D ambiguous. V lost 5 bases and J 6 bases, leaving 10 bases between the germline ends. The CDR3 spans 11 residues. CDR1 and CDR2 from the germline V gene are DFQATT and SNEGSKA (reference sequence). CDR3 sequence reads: CSAGPEKTQYF. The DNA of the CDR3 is TGCAGTGCTGGGCCCGAGAAGACCCAGTACTTC.

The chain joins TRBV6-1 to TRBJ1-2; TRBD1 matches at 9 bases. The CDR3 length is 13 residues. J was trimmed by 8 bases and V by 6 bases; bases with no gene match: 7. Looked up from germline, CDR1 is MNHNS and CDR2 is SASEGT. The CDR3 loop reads CASSRDREEGYTF. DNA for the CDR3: TGTGCCAGCAGCCGGGACAGGGAAGAGGGCTACACCTTC.

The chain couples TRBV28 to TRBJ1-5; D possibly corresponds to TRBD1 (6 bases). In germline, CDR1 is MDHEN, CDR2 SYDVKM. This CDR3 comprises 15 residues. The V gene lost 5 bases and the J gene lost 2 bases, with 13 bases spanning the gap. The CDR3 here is CASSLIGGGNQPQHF. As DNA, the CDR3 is TGTGCCAGCAGTCTAATAGGGGGAGGCAATCAGCCCCAGCATTTT.

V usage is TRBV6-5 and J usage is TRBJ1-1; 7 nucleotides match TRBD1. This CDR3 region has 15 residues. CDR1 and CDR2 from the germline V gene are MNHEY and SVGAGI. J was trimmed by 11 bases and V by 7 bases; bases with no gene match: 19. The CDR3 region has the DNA TGTGCCAGCACGGTCCCCTCAACACAGGGGCCGCGGGCTTTCTTT. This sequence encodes CASTVPSTQGPRAFF.

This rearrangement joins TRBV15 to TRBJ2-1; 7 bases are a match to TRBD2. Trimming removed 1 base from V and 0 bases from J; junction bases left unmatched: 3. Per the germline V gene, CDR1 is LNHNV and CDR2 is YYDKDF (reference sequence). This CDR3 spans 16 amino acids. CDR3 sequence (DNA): TGTGCCACCAGCAGAGGTGGACTAGGCTCCTACAATGAGCAGTTCTTC. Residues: CATSRGGLGSYNEQFF.

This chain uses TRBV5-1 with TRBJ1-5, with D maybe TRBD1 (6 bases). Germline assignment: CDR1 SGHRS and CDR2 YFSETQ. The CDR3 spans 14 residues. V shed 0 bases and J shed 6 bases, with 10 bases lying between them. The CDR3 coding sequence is TGCGCCAGCAGCTTGGGTCAGGGGAGTCAGCCCCAGCATTTT. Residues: CASSLGQGSQPQHF.

CDR3 in DNA: TGTGCCAGTAGTAGACCGCAGGGTGAATTTTGGCCCCAGCATTTT. It specifies CASSRPQGEFWPQHF. The V and J genes are TRBV19 and TRBJ1-5; possibly TRBD1 for D (5 bases). With 4 bases removed from V and 9 bases from J, the gap between germline ends came to 19 bases. Germline CDR1 LNHDA, CDR2 SQIVND (reference sequence). The CDR3 has 15 amino acids.

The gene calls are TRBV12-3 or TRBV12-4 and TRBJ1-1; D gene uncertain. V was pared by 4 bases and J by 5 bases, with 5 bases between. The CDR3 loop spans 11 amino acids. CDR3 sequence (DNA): TGTGCCAGCAGTTCGGGGACTGAAGCTTTCTTT. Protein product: CASSSGTEAFF.